This T cell receptor beta chain appears in the sequencing data of a study of PD-1 blockade in mismatch repair-deficient tumors. Study results and limitations: After pembrolizumab, tumor-resident clones rose rapidly, then generally contracted before radiologic responses.

The data were produced by immunoSEQ multiplex PCR, yet TCRdb's version contains in-frame clones alone and is incomplete. The table shows 49,000 or so clones, with roughly 80% occurring only once. The CDR3 contains 16 residues. Germline V gene data show CDR1 as SEHNR and CDR2 as FQNEAQ (reference sequence). Deletions cut 5 bases from V and 4 bases from J, with 20 bases between. To note about this clone: Its antigen is currently unknown.

The source is an adult with mismatch repair-deficient cancer. This material consisted of peripheral blood, taken about 4.5 months after starting pembrolizumab. The chain combines TRBV7-9 with TRBJ2-5; a possible D gene is TRBD1 (6 bases). The CDR3 DNA is TGTGCCAGCAGCACGAAACAGGGCTTGGTGGGAGAGACCCAGTACTTC. Translated: CASSTKQGLVGETQYF.